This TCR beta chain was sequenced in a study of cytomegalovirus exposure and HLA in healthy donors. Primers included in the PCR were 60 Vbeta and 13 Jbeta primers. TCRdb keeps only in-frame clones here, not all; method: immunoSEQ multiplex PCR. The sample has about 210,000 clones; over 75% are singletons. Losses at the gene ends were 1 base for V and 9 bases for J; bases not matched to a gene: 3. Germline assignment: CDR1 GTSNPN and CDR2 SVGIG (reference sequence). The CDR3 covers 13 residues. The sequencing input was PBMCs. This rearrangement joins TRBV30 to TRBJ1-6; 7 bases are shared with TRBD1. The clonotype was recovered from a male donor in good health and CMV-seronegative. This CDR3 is CAWSGQGGSPLHF. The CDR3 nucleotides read TGTGCCTGGAGTGGACAGGGAGGTTCACCCCTCCACTTT.